This passage covers 13 T cell receptor beta chains from one sample sequenced in a study of blood T cell repertoires in COVID-19. Clones were sequenced by immunoSEQ multiplex PCR, and TCRdb holds only the in-frame ones, with some missing. The sample holds 25,000 to 35,000 clones, 85% to 90% seen once. The source material was peripheral blood. Receptors originate from a human donor with acute or convalescent COVID-19. The donor label of this sample is uncertain.

This clone was detected once. CDR3 in DNA: TGTGCCAGTAGTACTAGCGGGAGAAGGTCCGAGCAGTACTTC. It translates to CASSTSGRRSEQYF. The V and J genes are TRBV19 and TRBJ2-7; 10 bases agree with TRBD2. The length of the CDR3 is 14 residues. Germline CDR1 is LNHDA and CDR2 is SQIVND (reference sequence). Trimming cost V 4 bases and J 6 bases; bases outside gene matches: 6.

This rearrangement joins TRBV5-1 to TRBJ2-7, with TRBD1 identical over 9 bases. The CDR3 runs to 14 residues. The junction had 7 bases not matched to a gene; V was cut back by 4 bases and J by 5 bases. The germline V gene encodes CDR1 SGHRS and CDR2 YFSETQ. CDR3 sequence: CASSPGTGRNEQYF. DNA for the CDR3: TGCGCCAGCAGCCCGGGGACAGGGCGTAACGAGCAGTACTTC. The entire variable domain, with the rest obtained from reference TRBV5-1 and TRBJ2-7, is as follows: KAGVTQTPRYLIKTRGQQVTLSCSPISGHRSVSWYQQTPGQGLQFLFEYFSETQRNKGNFPGRFSGRQFSNSRSEMNVSTLELGDSALYLCASSPGTGRNEQYFGPGTRLTVT.

The V call is TRBV10-3, the J call TRBJ2-3; TRBD1 matches at 7 bases. The CDR3 is 13 residues long. Trimming at V came to 6 bases and at J to 4 bases, leaving 4 bases not matched to a gene. Germline V gene sequence: CDR1 ENHRY, CDR2 SYGVKD. CDR3 DNA sequence: TGTGCCATCAGGCCCGGACAGGCAGATACGCAGTATTTT. This sequence encodes CAIRPGQADTQYF.

CDR3 region: CASTGQVGSYEQYF. CDR3 bases: TGTGCCAGCACCGGACAGGTGGGATCCTACGAGCAGTACTTC. The V call is TRBV6-6, the J call TRBJ2-7, with 7 nucleotides matching TRBD1. From germline, CDR1 is MNHNY and CDR2 SVGAGI (reference sequence). This CDR3 spans 14 amino acids. Trimming took 7 bases from V and 1 from J; bases not matched to a gene: 7.

The rearrangement uses TRBV19 and TRBJ1-5; D may be TRBD1 (6 bases). The CDR3 spans 13 residues. CDR1 and CDR2 from the germline V gene are LNHDA and SQIVND (reference sequence). V gave up 6 bases and J gave up 4 bases, with 10 bases separating them. The CDR3 DNA is TGTGCCAGTAGGCCCCAGGGGAATCAGCCCCAGCATTTT. Amino acid sequence: CASRPQGNQPQHF. Together with reference TRBV19 and TRBJ1-5, the CDR3 gives the full variable domain: DGGITQSPKYLFRKEGQNVTLSCEQNLNHDAMYWYRQDPGQGLRLIYYSQIVNDFQKGDIAEGYSVSREKKESFPLTVTSAQKNPTAFYLCASRPQGNQPQHFGDGTRLSIL.

This sequence joins TRBV19 and TRBJ2-2; 7 bases are shared with TRBD1. The CDR3 length is 17 residues. Per the germline V gene, CDR1 is LNHDA and CDR2 is SQIVND (reference sequence). The V and J ends lost 1 base and 3 bases, in that order; junction bases with no gene match: 8. In nucleotides, the CDR3 is TGTGCCAGTAGTATAGCTAGAGGGGGCGTGGACACCGGGGAGCTGTTTTTT. This gives the protein CASSIARGGVDTGELFF.

The chain couples TRBV29-1 to TRBJ1-3, with 7 bases fitting TRBD1. With 4 bases clipped from V and 2 bases from J, the junction kept 2 bases outside the gene matches. CDR1 is SQVTM and CDR2 is ANQGSEA in the germline V gene. The CDR3 sequence is 13 residues long. The CDR3 is CSVAQGAGNTIYF. In nucleotides, the CDR3 is TGCAGCGTTGCTCAGGGGGCTGGAAACACCATATATTTT. Using reference TRBV29-1 and TRBJ1-3 for the parts outside the CDR3, the full variable domain is SAVISQKPSRDICQRGTSLTIQCQVDSQVTMMFWYRQQPGQSLTLIATANQGSEATYESGFVIDKFPISRPNLTFSTLTVSNMSPEDSSIYLCSVAQGAGNTIYFGEGSWLTVV.

The CDR3 region has the DNA TGTGCCAGCAGGGGCTGGGTGGACACTGAAGCTTTCTTT. Translating it yields CASRGWVDTEAFF. V usage is TRBV28 and J usage is TRBJ1-1; no clear D gene. Germline V gene sequence: CDR1 MDHEN, CDR2 SYDVKM. CDR3 length: 13 residues. V dropped 6 bases and J dropped 3 bases, with 11 bases sitting between them.

V usage is TRBV10-2 and J usage is TRBJ1-2; the D is unclear. Deletions cut 0 bases from V and 4 bases from J, with 12 bases between. This CDR3 has 15 amino acids. The V gene's germline CDR1 is WSHSY and CDR2 SAAADI. This chain's CDR3 is CASSESSGFGYGYTF. In nucleotides, the CDR3 is TGCGCCAGCAGTGAGTCCTCAGGCTTCGGCTATGGCTACACCTTC.

This sequence joins TRBV11-3 and TRBJ2-1, with D possibly matching TRBD2 (7 bases). V lost 1 base and J lost 8, with 21 bases in between. Germline lookup yields CDR1 SGHNT and CDR2 YENEEA. The CDR3 sequence is 17 residues long. The CDR3 region has the DNA TGTGCCAGCAGCTTAGGTGTAGGTGGGGGGGGCGAAGATGAGCAGTTCTTC. Its translation: CASSLGVGGGGEDEQFF.

V and J are TRBV7-2 and TRBJ1-5; D call uncertain. The V and J ends lost 2 bases and 4 bases respectively, with 6 bases between them. There are 13 residues in the CDR3. Germline assignment: CDR1 SGHTA and CDR2 FQGNSA. CDR3 residues: CASSLWRNQPQHF. The CDR3 DNA sequence: TGTGCCAGCAGCTTATGGAGAAATCAGCCCCAGCATTTT.

The chain joins TRBV24-1 to TRBJ1-2; TRBD1 matches 9 bases. The CDR3 extends over 14 amino acids. Unmatched junction bases numbered 2, after V lost 7 bases and J lost 0 bases. The germline gives CDR1 KGHDR, CDR2 SFDVKD. The CDR3 protein is CATRGQGTNYGYTF. The CDR3, as DNA: TGTGCCACCAGGGGACAGGGAACTAACTATGGCTACACCTTC.

The chain is built from TRBV24-1 and TRBJ1-2; D unresolved. The CDR3 spans 15 residues. Germline lookup yields CDR1 KGHDR and CDR2 SFDVKD. V was pared by 4 bases and J by 3 bases, with 14 bases between. The CDR3 coding sequence is TGTGCCACCAGTGACCCCGCTGGCATGGACTATGGCTACACCTTC. Translation gives CATSDPAGMDYGYTF.